The sequence of this T cell receptor (beta chain) was determined in a study of blood T cell repertoires in COVID-19. Study-level background: Donors in the United States, Italy and Spain gave samples during acute or convalescent COVID-19. Nucleic acid was either cDNA or gDNA, and it came from T cells, B-cell-depleted T cells, or PBMCs.

In the original analysis: Amplification with reference gene primers provided the estimates of nucleated cell counts. The method was immunoSEQ multiplex PCR; TCRdb's version includes in-frame clones alone and lacks a portion of them. The DNA gave D and trimming, while V, J and clone size come from that table. The sample carries about 290,000 clones, roughly 89% recorded once. This CDR3 region has 15 residues. CDR1 and CDR2 (germline): SGHRS, YFSETQ. V shed 0 bases, J shed 6 bases, and the junction held 6 bases outside the gene matches. Material for sequencing was peripheral blood. This sequence was found in a man aged 40-49 years with acute or convalescent COVID-19. This chain connects TRBV5-1 to TRBJ2-3; 8 bases map to TRBD2. This chain's CDR3 is CASSLANGGADTQYF. CDR3 nucleotide sequence: TGCGCCAGCAGCTTGGCCAACGGGGGGGCGGATACGCAGTATTTT.